This T cell receptor (beta chain) was recovered during a study of blood T cell repertoires in COVID-19. For the study at large: There were acute and convalescent COVID-19 samples, and they came from the United States, Italy and Spain.

As handled by the study authors: Cell counts per sample came from amplifying reference gene primers. Sequencing was performed with immunoSEQ multiplex PCR; in TCRdb, only in-frame clones are kept and a portion is missing. V, J and clone size are taken as reported in that table, and D and trimming were inferred from the DNA itself. Among roughly 27,000 clones listed, roughly nine tenths were seen once. Germline lookup yields CDR1 LNHNV and CDR2 YYDKDF (reference sequence). J was trimmed by 6 bases and V by 5 bases; bases with no gene match: 6. CDR3 size: 14 residues. The receptor's source is a human donor in a cohort sampled during active COVID-19. Sample: peripheral blood. The J gene is TRBJ2-7, the V gene TRBV15; 11 nucleotides line up with TRBD2. CDR3 sequence: CATSVSGGAVEQYF. Written as DNA, the CDR3 is TGTGCCACCAGCGTTAGCGGGGGGGCGGTCGAGCAGTACTTC. Full variable domain (remainder filled in from reference TRBV15 and TRBJ2-7): DAMVIQNPRYQVTQFGKPVTLSCSQTLNHNVMYWYQQKSSQAPKLLFHYYDKDFNNEADTPDNFQSRRPNTSFCFLDIRSPGLGDTAMYLCATSVSGGAVEQYFGPGTRLTVT.